This TCR beta chain was captured in a study of metastatic and nonmetastatic thyroid tumors. On the study more broadly: Repertoires of blood and of tissue (tumor or nodule) from malignant and benign thyroid patients were compared.

Termini included, the CDR3 measures 8 amino acids. CDR1 is SGDLS, CDR2 YYNGEE, per germline. Thyroid surgery was preceded by no treatment in any patient. Study findings and constraints: The reported finding was significantly higher TCR beta diversity in malignant thyroid tumors relative to benign nodules, in blood and tumor.

Under the authors' procedure: In papillary thyroid cancer, a distant-metastasis classifier was built using CDR3 differences across clinicopathological groups. MiXCR reprocessed the PCR reads for TCRdb. In this record, the V and J calls reflect TCRdb's handling and not the investigators' own analysis. Here the sample spans 20,000 to 25,000 clones, roughly a sixth being singletons. With regard to this clone: Its antigen is unidentified. This CDR3 is missing its conserved last phenylalanine or tryptophan, likely due to a read error. Because the CDR3's place on the DNA is in doubt, the DNA is left out and the CDR3 is given as listed by TCRdb.

What was sequenced was tumor tissue. The TCR originated in a female donor with papillary thyroid cancer or a benign thyroid nodule (not recorded which). Some clones in this sample may be carry-over from other donors' samples. The chain uses TRBV9 and TRBJ1-5. CDR3 amino acids: CASSGKMQ.